This is a list of T cell receptor beta chains from one sample in a study of T-cell memory formation after mild COVID-19. A single record per CDR3 protein comes from TCRdb applying MiXCR to the 5' RACE reads. The data show 550,000 to 650,000 distinct CDR3 sequences, with approximately 15% seen just once and roughly 8.2% held by the top ten. The sample was PBMCs or a T cell subset sorted from them (not recorded which). These receptors originate from an adult woman who had mild COVID-19 (a few samples of this study predate the infection). Cell type and time point are not known. Both conserved end residues are part of each CDR3. A D gene is named only where the DNA matches it firmly. Not every row has a clone size; where given, it reads once, few, many or a size class.

D,V,size,J,CDR3,DNA
TRBD1,TRBV29-1,-,TRBJ1-1,CSVEAQGAWYAFF,TGCAGCGTTGAGGCGCAGGGGGCATGGTATGCTTTCTTT
-,TRBV25-1,-,TRBJ2-4,CASTPGGPDHSKNIQYF,TGTGCCAGCACACCCGGAGGGCCAGACCACTCCAAAAACATTCAGTACTTC
-,TRBV7-9,-,TRBJ2-3,CASSRTRLGGDTQYF,TGTGCCAGCAGCCGCACTAGGTTGGGTGGAGATACGCAGTATTTT
-,TRBV18,-,TRBJ2-1,CASSQGTIPYNEQFF,TGTGCCAGCTCACAGGGAACCATCCCCTACAATGAGCAGTTCTTC
-,TRBV24-1,-,TRBJ2-4,CATSQGENIQYF,TGTGCCACCAGCCAGGGAGAAAACATTCAGTACTTC
-,TRBV7-9,many,TRBJ2-5,CASSLELAVKETQYF,TGTGCCAGCAGCTTAGAACTAGCCGTGAAAGAGACCCAGTACTTC
-,TRBV2,few,TRBJ2-2,CASTGGVVGDTGELFF,TGTGCCAGCACCGGCGGGGTGGTGGGTGACACCGGGGAGCTGTTTTTT
-,TRBV20-1,-,TRBJ1-5,CSALDSNSNQPQHF,TGCAGTGCTTTAGACTCCAACAGCAATCAGCCCCAGCATTTT
TRBD2,TRBV12-3/TRBV12-4,few,TRBJ2-1,CASSLRTSGDYNEQFF,TGTGCCAGCAGTTTAAGGACTAGCGGGGACTACAATGAGCAGTTCTTC
-,TRBV15,few,TRBJ2-7,CATSRATAEQYF,TGTGCCACCAGCAGAGCGACAGCCGAGCAGTACTTC
TRBD2,TRBV9,-,TRBJ2-5,CASSVGISGAGETQYF,TGTGCCAGCAGCGTAGGAATTAGCGGGGCGGGGGAGACCCAGTACTTC
-,TRBV20-1,-,TRBJ1-4,CSASGEIEKLFF,TGCAGTGCTAGTGGGGAGATTGAAAAACTGTTTTTT
-,TRBV27,-,TRBJ1-5,CASSSGVGHLNQPQHF,TGTGCCAGCAGTTCAGGAGTGGGACACCTCAATCAGCCCCAGCATTTT
TRBD1,TRBV14,-,TRBJ1-5,CASSPQKGTGGYSNQPQHF,TGTGCCAGCAGCCCCCAAAAGGGGACAGGGGGTTATAGCAATCAGCCCCAGCATTTT
TRBD1,TRBV7-9,-,TRBJ1-5,CASSPGQGGNQPQHF,TGTGCCAGCAGCCCCGGACAGGGGGGCAATCAGCCCCAGCATTTT
TRBD2,TRBV7-3,many,TRBJ2-1,CASSLTLGGYNEQFF,TGTGCCAGCAGCTTAACCCTCGGGGGGTACAATGAGCAGTTCTTC
TRBD1,TRBV18,-,TRBJ1-4,CASSPSDRGATNEKLFF,TGTGCCAGCTCACCTTCGGACAGGGGAGCAACTAATGAAAAACTGTTTTTT
-,TRBV20-1,-,TRBJ1-2,CSARDGPDGYTF,TGCAGTGCTAGAGATGGCCCCGATGGCTACACCTTC
-,TRBV6-2/TRBV6-3,few,TRBJ1-2,CASSTRGPDYGYTF,TGTGCCAGCAGTACGCGCGGGCCAGACTATGGCTACACCTTC
TRBD1,TRBV2,-,TRBJ1-2,CASSSDRGVGYTF,TGTGCCAGCAGTTCAGACAGGGGTGTAGGCTACACCTTC
TRBD1,TRBV5-1,-,TRBJ2-2,CASSTETGAPSTGELFF,TGCGCCAGCAGCACGGAAACAGGGGCCCCTTCGACCGGGGAGCTGTTTTTT
TRBD1,TRBV12-3/TRBV12-4,-,TRBJ1-2,CASRVQGGDGYTF,TGTGCCAGCAGGGTACAGGGGGGGGATGGCTACACCTTC
TRBD2,TRBV10-3,few,TRBJ2-1,CATWGTSGGFSYNEQFF,TGTGCCACCTGGGGGACTAGCGGGGGCTTCTCCTACAATGAGCAGTTCTTC
-,TRBV7-2,many,TRBJ2-3,CASSRAADTQYF,TGTGCCAGCAGCCGCGCCGCAGATACGCAGTATTTT
TRBD1,TRBV5-1,few,TRBJ1-5,CASSLSRGEPQHF,TGCGCCAGCAGCTTATCCAGGGGGGAGCCCCAGCATTTT
TRBD2,TRBV6-5,-,TRBJ2-2,CASSRGLARITGELFF,TGTGCCAGCAGTCGCGGACTAGCGAGAATCACCGGGGAGCTGTTTTTT
-,TRBV12-3/TRBV12-4,-,TRBJ1-2,CATLTGLWRNGYTF,TGTGCCACCCTCACTGGCCTATGGCGGAATGGCTACACCTTC
-,TRBV6-1,few,TRBJ2-3,CASRPDWITDTQYF,TGTGCCAGCAGACCCGACTGGATCACAGATACGCAGTATTTT
-,TRBV6-2/TRBV6-3,few,TRBJ2-7,CASSPRRDWSYEQYF,TGTGCCAGCAGCCCACGGAGGGACTGGTCCTACGAGCAGTACTTC
TRBD2,TRBV6-5,-,TRBJ2-2,CASSYSYSGRAGSGELFF,TGTGCCAGCAGTTACTCGTACAGCGGGAGGGCAGGATCCGGGGAGCTGTTTTTT
TRBD1,TRBV20-1,few,TRBJ1-2,CSARTGENYGYTF,TGCAGTGCACGGACAGGGGAGAACTATGGCTACACCTTC
TRBD2,TRBV6-2/TRBV6-3,-,TRBJ2-1,CASRPPSGQRDNEQFF,TGTGCCAGCAGACCTCCTAGCGGGCAAAGGGACAATGAGCAGTTCTTC
TRBD1,TRBV13,-,TRBJ2-5,CASSEDRGQETQYF,TGTGCCAGCAGCGAAGACAGGGGGCAAGAGACCCAGTACTTC
-,TRBV5-1,-,TRBJ2-1,CASTEEPGSYNEQFF,TGCGCCAGCACCGAAGAGCCGGGCTCCTACAATGAGCAGTTCTTC
TRBD2,TRBV20-1,many,TRBJ2-1,CSARGLAGGGTQFF,TGCAGTGCCCGGGGACTAGCGGGAGGAGGGACGCAGTTCTTC
-,TRBV20-1,few,TRBJ2-1,CTPGVVGYNEQFF,TGCACCCCGGGTGTGGTTGGCTACAATGAGCAGTTCTTC
-,TRBV12-3/TRBV12-4,few,TRBJ1-3,CASTRTGTGNTIYF,TGTGCCAGCACTAGAACAGGGACTGGAAACACCATATATTTT
-,TRBV30,-,TRBJ2-7,CAWSAGGPYEQYF,TGTGCCTGGAGTGCCGGGGGTCCCTACGAGCAGTACTTC
-,TRBV4-3,-,TRBJ2-1,CASSTEAEGYNEQFF,TGCGCCAGCTCTACGGAAGCGGAGGGATACAATGAGCAGTTCTTC
-,TRBV21-1,few,TRBJ1-2,CASSKAPAVLRFWCYFF,-